This TCR beta chain was recorded in a study of monozygotic twins with inflammatory bowel disease. Broader study findings: Subtypes among T cells remained indistinguishable. Against healthy co-twins, IBD patients had lower TCRbeta diversity (measured by inverse Simpson).

Someone took an approximately 2.4 ml blood sample from each of the donors. TCRdb re-called the 5' RACE reads and catalogs CDR3 proteins one per entry, DNA excluded. The sample includes 330,000 or so distinct CDR3 sequences. As regards this clonotype: Antigen specificity is unknown.

The sequencing sample was made of blood. The clonotype originates from a human donor with ulcerative colitis or Crohn's disease, or a healthy co-twin of an affected twin (not recorded which).

The CDR3 region is CASSIGQGKQFF. The rearrangement links TRBV19 to TRBJ2-1; TCRdb picks TRBD1, but there is no DNA to check that call. Germline assignment: CDR1 LNHDA and CDR2 SQIVND (reference sequence). The CDR3 has 12 residues.